Following are 11 T cell receptor beta chains from one sample sequenced in a study of cytomegalovirus exposure and HLA in healthy donors. Primers: 60 Vbeta forward and 13 Jbeta reverse. Assay used: immunoSEQ multiplex PCR; TCRdb lists only in-frame clones, some missing. The profile covers about 180,000 clones, with less than 80% appearing a single time and around 1.5% taken by the ten largest. The sample consisted of PBMCs. These receptors were taken from a man between 18 and 29 years old in good health and CMV-seronegative.

This clone was recorded once. V is TRBV9 and J is TRBJ1-1; D is ambiguous. The CDR3 totals 13 residues. The germline CDR1 and CDR2 sequences are SGDLS and YYNGEE. V shed 1 base and J shed 4 bases, with 8 bases lying between them. CDR3 region: CASSVRVGTEAFF. DNA for the CDR3: TGTGCCAGCAGCGTACGGGTGGGCACTGAAGCTTTCTTT.

The rearrangement joins TRBV10-3 to TRBJ2-3, with D possibly being TRBD2 (7 bases). This CDR3 is 15 amino acids long. V lost 7 bases to trimming and J lost 2 bases, with 16 bases between them. Germline V CDR1 and CDR2: ENHRY, SYGVKD. The CDR3 nucleotides read TGTGCCATCAAGGGCGGGGGCCTTTACACAGATACGCAGTATTTT. Translated: CAIKGGGLYTDTQYF.

The V call is TRBV27, the J call TRBJ1-2; D ambiguous. CDR1 MNHEY and CDR2 SMNVEV come from the germline V gene (reference sequence). CDR3 length equals 15 residues. V was cut by 3 bases and J by 8 bases, with 19 bases left in between. The CDR3 DNA is TGTGCCAGCAGTTTGTTGTCGGGGTTTTTGGGAGGCTACACCTTC. It specifies CASSLLSGFLGGYTF.

The rearrangement links TRBV27 to TRBJ2-7, with 7 positions matching TRBD1. CDR1 is MNHEY and CDR2 is SMNVEV in the germline V gene (reference sequence). V lost 5 bases, J lost 3 bases, and 7 bases stayed unmatched. The CDR3 runs to 14 residues. In DNA form, the CDR3 reads TGTGCCAGCAGTCTGTCGGGACAGAACTACGAGCAGTACTTC. Its translation: CASSLSGQNYEQYF.

The chain couples TRBV27 to TRBJ1-2; TRBD1 might be the D (6 bases). This CDR3 is built from 12 residues. V lost 5 bases and J 7 bases, leaving 11 bases between the germline ends. Germline V lookup: CDR1 MNHEY, CDR2 SMNVEV (reference sequence). Written as DNA, the CDR3 is TGTGCCAGCAGTCCGACAGGAGTTGGCTACACCTTC. This translates into CASSPTGVGYTF.

The chain carries TRBV10-2 and TRBJ2-7, with 13 bases fitting TRBD2. The V gene's germline CDR1 is WSHSY and CDR2 SAAADI. The V and J ends lost 5 bases and 5 bases, in that order; junction bases with no gene match: 6. This CDR3 is 15 amino acids long. For the CDR3, the DNA is TGCGCCAGCAGTAGGACTAGCGGGAGACCCAACGAGCAGTACTTC. Protein: CASSRTSGRPNEQYF.

The genes are TRBV7-9 and TRBJ2-3; 7 nucleotides match TRBD2. The J segment lost 4 bases and the V segment lost 7 bases, leaving 8 bases of the junction unmatched. Germline V gene data show CDR1 as SEHNR and CDR2 as FQNEAQ (reference sequence). The CDR3 contains 14 residues. CDR3 DNA sequence: TGTGCCAGCACCGACCGGGGGGATGCAGATACGCAGTATTTT. Encoded protein: CASTDRGDADTQYF.

A few counts support this clone. The CDR3 DNA reads TGTGCCATAAAGGGTGGGGGGAATATCTATGGCTACACCTTC. This sequence encodes CAIKGGGNIYGYTF. This chain uses TRBV7-9 with TRBJ1-2; D is possibly TRBD1 (5 bases). This CDR3 is built from 14 residues. Germline CDR1 is SEHNR and CDR2 is FQNEAQ (reference sequence). V was shortened by 10 bases and J by 4 bases, with 19 bases between the two germline ends.

The gene calls are TRBV4-1 and TRBJ2-1, with TRBD2 matching over 8 bases. Germline assignment: CDR1 MGHRA and CDR2 YSYEKL. The V segment lost 3 bases and the J segment 6 bases; nucleotides outside the gene matches: 13. This CDR3 comprises 17 residues. In nucleotides, the CDR3 is TGCGCCAGCAGCCAGACCCCCGGGGGGGGGCCGAGCAATGAGCAGTTCTTC. Its translation: CASSQTPGGGPSNEQFF.

V and J are TRBV7-9 and TRBJ2-3; TRBD2 matches at 7 bases. The CDR3 contains 14 residues. V gave up 3 bases and J gave up 5 bases; unmatched junction bases: 5. The germline CDR1 and CDR2 sequences are SEHNR and FQNEAQ (reference sequence). The CDR3 sequence is CASSFSGKRDTQYF. The CDR3 DNA follows: TGTGCCAGCAGCTTCAGCGGGAAACGAGATACGCAGTATTTT.

As DNA, the CDR3 is TGTGCCAGTAGCCCGGACGGGGGGCGATTGAGCACTGAAGCTTTCTTT. Translating gives CASSPDGGRLSTEAFF. The rearrangement links TRBV19 to TRBJ1-1; D might be TRBD1 (6 bases). Germline CDR1 reads LNHDA; CDR2 reads SQIVND (reference sequence). V dropped 6 bases and J dropped 4 bases, with 21 bases sitting between them. The CDR3 covers 16 residues.